This T cell receptor (beta chain) stems from a study of T cell repertoires in cytomegalovirus infection. Study information: CMV infection and matching HLA type were both indicated by public TCR beta signatures.

TCRdb re-called the reads through MiXCR, storing one row per CDR3 protein. The sample carries 500,000 to 600,000 distinct CDR3 sequences, approximately 15% recorded once. A remark on this clonotype: What it recognizes is unknown.

The CDR3 runs 15 residues. In germline, CDR1 is DFQATT, CDR2 SNEGSKA (reference sequence). V lost 7 bases and J 9 bases, leaving 22 bases between the germline ends. Study results and limitations: Frequencies of public TCR beta families were cumulated, and this identified carriers of CMV plus the relevant HLA. Dominating the ex vivo response were TCR beta clonotypes that were CMV-specific and HLA-C-restricted.

Source material: CD8+ T cells from PBMCs. The sequence derives from a human donor in good health (CMV status not recorded). Some clones in this sample may be carry-over from other donors' samples. This rearrangement joins TRBV20-1 to TRBJ1-6; a possible D gene is TRBD1 (6 bases). The CDR3, as DNA: TGCAGTGACAGAGCTACAGGGTCACCCATTTCACCCCTCCACTTT. Translating it yields CSDRATGSPISPLHF.